This T cell receptor (beta chain) appears in the sequencing data of a study of naive and memory T cell subsets. Study-wide findings and caveats: TCR transcript changes with activation or differentiation may affect this RNA method.

Amplification of ligated cDNA took four PCR rounds with SP2 and nested alpha and beta constant primers. For blood and skin samples, reverse transcription used TCR alpha and beta constant primers. TCRdb re-called the 5' RACE reads through MiXCR, storing one row per CDR3 protein. The data show roughly 56,000 distinct CDR3 sequences, approximately 6.6% seen once. Germline lookup yields CDR1 SGHAT and CDR2 FQNNGV. J was trimmed by 3 bases and V by 2 bases; bases with no gene match: 6. The length of the CDR3 is 16 residues. The library had UMIs added by 3' ligation of an oligonucleotide to TCR cDNA. Whole blood, around 2.5 ml, came from adult healthy volunteers. Cells were not sorted; total RNA input targeted about 1 to 1000 ng. A word on this clonotype: No antigen is known for it.

The rearrangement joins TRBV11-2 to TRBJ2-1; 8 nucleotides line up with TRBD2. The source is a male donor in good health. The CDR3 DNA follows: TGTGCCAGCAGCTTATTTGCTAGCGGGTTCTACAATGAGCAGTTCTTC. Residues: CASSLFASGFYNEQFF.